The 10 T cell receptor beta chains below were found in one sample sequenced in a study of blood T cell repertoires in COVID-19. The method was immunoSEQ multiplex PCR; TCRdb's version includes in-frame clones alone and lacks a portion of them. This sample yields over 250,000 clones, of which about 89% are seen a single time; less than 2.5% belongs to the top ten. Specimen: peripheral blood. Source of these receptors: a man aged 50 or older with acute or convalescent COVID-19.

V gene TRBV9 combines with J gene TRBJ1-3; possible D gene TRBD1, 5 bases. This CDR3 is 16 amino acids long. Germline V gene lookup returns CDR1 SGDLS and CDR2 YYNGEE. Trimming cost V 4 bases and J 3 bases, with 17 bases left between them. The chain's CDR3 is CASSSGPGGGGNTIYF. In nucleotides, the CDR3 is TGTGCCAGCAGCAGCGGCCCGGGGGGAGGTGGAAACACCATATATTTT.

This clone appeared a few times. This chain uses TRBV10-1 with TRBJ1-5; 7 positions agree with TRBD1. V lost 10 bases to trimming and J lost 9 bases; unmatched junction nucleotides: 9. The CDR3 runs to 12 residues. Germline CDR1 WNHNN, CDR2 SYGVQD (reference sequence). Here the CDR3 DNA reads TGCGCCAACTGGGACAGTCGCGGGCCCCAGCATTTT. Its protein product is CANWDSRGPQHF.

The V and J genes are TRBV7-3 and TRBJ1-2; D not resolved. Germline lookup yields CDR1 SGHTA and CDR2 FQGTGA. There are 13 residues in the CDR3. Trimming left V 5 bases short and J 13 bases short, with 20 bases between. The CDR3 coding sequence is TGTGCCAGCAGCCAAATTGATGGCTCCTTCCTCACCTTC. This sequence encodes CASSQIDGSFLTF.

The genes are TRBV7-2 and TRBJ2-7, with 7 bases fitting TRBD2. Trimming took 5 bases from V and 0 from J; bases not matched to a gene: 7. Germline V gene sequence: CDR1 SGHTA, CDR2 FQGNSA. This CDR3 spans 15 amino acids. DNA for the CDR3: TGTGCCAGCAGCCCGACTAGCATTATCTCCTACGAGCAGTACTTC. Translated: CASSPTSIISYEQYF.

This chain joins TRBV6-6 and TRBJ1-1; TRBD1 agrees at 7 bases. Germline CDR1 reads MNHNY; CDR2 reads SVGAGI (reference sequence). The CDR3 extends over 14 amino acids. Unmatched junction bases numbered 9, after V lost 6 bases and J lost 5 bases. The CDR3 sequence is CASREIRQGTEAFF. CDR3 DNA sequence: TGTGCCAGCAGAGAGATTCGACAGGGAACTGAAGCTTTCTTT.

This CDR3 is CASSLGGLGTEAFF. CDR3 coding DNA: TGCGCCAGCAGCTTGGGAGGGTTGGGCACTGAAGCTTTCTTT. This rearrangement joins TRBV5-1 to TRBJ1-1; D unclear. V was shortened by 0 bases and J by 4 bases, with 10 bases between the two germline ends. This CDR3 is 14 amino acids long. CDR1 is SGHRS, CDR2 YFSETQ, per germline.

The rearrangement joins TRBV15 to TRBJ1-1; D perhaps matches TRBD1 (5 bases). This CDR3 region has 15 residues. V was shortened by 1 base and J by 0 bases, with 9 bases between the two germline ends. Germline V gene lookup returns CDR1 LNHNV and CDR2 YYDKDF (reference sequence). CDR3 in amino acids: CATSRGGFLNTEAFF. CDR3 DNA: TGTGCCACCAGCAGAGGGGGCTTTCTGAACACTGAAGCTTTCTTT.

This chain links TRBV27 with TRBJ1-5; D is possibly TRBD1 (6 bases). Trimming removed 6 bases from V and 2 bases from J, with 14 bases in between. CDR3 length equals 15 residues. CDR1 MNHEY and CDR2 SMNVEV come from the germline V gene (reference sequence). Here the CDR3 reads CASRQQGGRNQPQHF. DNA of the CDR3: TGTGCCAGCAGGCAACAGGGAGGGCGCAATCAGCCCCAGCATTTT.

CDR3 DNA sequence: TGTGCCAGCAGCCAAGGACAGGGGACAGCCACCGGGGAGCTGTTTTTT. This translates into CASSQGQGTATGELFF. This rearrangement joins TRBV14 to TRBJ2-2; 8 bases fit TRBD1. V dropped 1 base and J dropped 4; count of bases not matched to a gene: 5. Germline values: CDR1 SGHDN, CDR2 FVKESK. This CDR3 contains 16 residues.

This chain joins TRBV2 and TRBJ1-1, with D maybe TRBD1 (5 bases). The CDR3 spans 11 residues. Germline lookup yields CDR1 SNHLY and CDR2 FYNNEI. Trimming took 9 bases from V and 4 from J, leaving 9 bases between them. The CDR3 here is CASRRGTEAFF. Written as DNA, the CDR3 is TGTGCCAGTCGGAGGGGCACTGAAGCTTTCTTT.